This TCR beta chain was recorded in a study of T cell repertoires in cytomegalovirus infection. Background on the study: HLA-B-restricted CMV epitopes that are well studied, plus recently identified HLA-C-restricted ones, were used by the study. Both CMV infection and a matching HLA type were indicated by public TCR beta signatures.

TCRdb reanalysed the reads using MiXCR and keeps one entry per CDR3 protein. This table holds around 310,000 distinct CDR3 sequences, 25% to 30% found once. Findings of the study overall: Dominant in the ex vivo response were TCR beta clonotypes restricted by HLA-C and specific for CMV. Summed frequency of shared TCR beta families picked out CMV carriers who also had the relevant HLA.

This clonotype has ten or more counts. The antigen is undetermined. Sequenced here: cultured PBMCs, sampled from culture after CMV antigen stimulation. This receptor was taken from a human donor in good health (CMV status not recorded). Some clones in this sample may be carry-over from other donors' samples.

DNA of the CDR3: TGTGCCAGCATTCCCAGTGGATGGGACAGCGGACCCCGGGAGCAGTTCTTC. Its translation is CASIPSGWDSGPREQFF. V is TRBV6-2 or TRBV6-3 and J is TRBJ2-1; TRBD1 matches 7 bases. Losses at the gene ends were 7 bases for V and 10 bases for J; bases not matched to a gene: 22. Germline V CDR1 and CDR2: MNHEY, SVGEGT. The CDR3 has 17 amino acids.